The 23 T cell receptor beta chains in this list originate from one sample, sequenced in a study of shared clonotypes between healthy human individuals. The repertoire was sequenced with immunoSEQ multiplex PCR; TCRdb's copy has only in-frame clones and lacks some. Here the sample spans 2 million to 3 million clones, roughly 92% being singletons. The specimen sequenced was naive CD4+ T cells sorted from blood. Subset defined: CD45RA+ positively selected. The receptors come from a man younger than 30 in good health.

This clone has only one observation. The chain uses TRBV4-1 and TRBJ2-1, with 8 bases identical to TRBD1. This CDR3 has 17 amino acids. Germline V gene data show CDR1 as MGHRA and CDR2 as YSYEKL. J gave up 0 bases and V 3 bases, and 7 bases lay outside the gene matches. CDR3 sequence reads: CASSQAGGLSSYNEQFF. DNA of the CDR3: TGCGCCAGCAGCCAGGCAGGGGGCCTTAGCTCCTACAATGAGCAGTTCTTC.

The gene calls are TRBV11-3 and TRBJ1-3; D not resolved. The CDR3 loop spans 13 amino acids. V lost 0 bases and J lost 7, with 7 bases in between. CDR1 and CDR2 from the germline V gene are SGHNT and YENEEA. The CDR3 loop is CASSLDRLNTIYF. DNA of the CDR3: TGTGCCAGCAGCTTAGATCGGCTGAACACCATATATTTT.

Points on this clone: The sample carries other DNA sequences with the same CDR3. The V call is TRBV20-1, the J call TRBJ2-7; unclear D gene. The CDR3 length is 11 residues. The V end was cut by 2 bases, the J end by 0 bases, with 2 bases between. Germline CDR1 DFQATT, CDR2 SNEGSKA (reference sequence). The CDR3 is CSARTSYEQYF. CDR3 coding DNA: TGCAGTGCTAGAACCTCCTACGAGCAGTACTTC.

The J gene is TRBJ2-3, the V gene TRBV4-3, with 7 bases aligning to TRBD1. The CDR3 covers 16 residues. Looked up from germline, CDR1 is LGHNA and CDR2 is YSLEER. V was pared by 0 bases and J by 1 base, with 4 bases of the junction left unmatched. The CDR3 DNA is TGCGCCAGCAGCCAAGAGTTCGGACAGGGCACAGATACGCAGTATTTT. It encodes CASSQEFGQGTDTQYF.

V gene TRBV2 combines with J gene TRBJ1-2; D gene uncertain. V lost 0 bases to trimming and J lost 5 bases, with 7 bases between them. This CDR3 is built from 13 residues. Looked up from germline, CDR1 is SNHLY and CDR2 is FYNNEI. The CDR3: CASSEAPKYGYTF. CDR3 nucleotide sequence: TGTGCCAGCAGTGAAGCGCCAAAATATGGCTACACCTTC.

This clone came up once. The rearrangement uses TRBV5-1 and TRBJ2-7; 8 positions match TRBD2. CDR1 and CDR2 from the germline V gene are SGHRS and YFSETQ. V dropped 4 bases and J dropped 1; count of bases not matched to a gene: 4. CDR3 length: 14 residues. CDR3 sequence (DNA): TGCGCCAGCAGCACGACTAGCGTGTCCTACGAGCAGTACTTC. Translation gives CASSTTSVSYEQYF.

The rearrangement uses TRBV29-1 and TRBJ1-4, with a tentative D call TRBD1 (6 bases). The CDR3 runs 13 residues. V lost 7 bases and J lost 0, with 9 bases in between. Germline-derived CDR1 and CDR2 are SQVTM and ANQGSEA. The CDR3 DNA follows: TGCAGCGCAGGGGACCCAACTAATGAAAAACTGTTTTTT. It is translated as CSAGDPTNEKLFF.

V is TRBV13 and J is TRBJ2-1, with 14 bases identical to TRBD2. The V segment lost 3 bases and the J segment 7 bases; nucleotides outside the gene matches: 20. This CDR3 is 21 amino acids long. Looked up from germline, CDR1 is PRHDT and CDR2 is FYEKMQ (reference sequence). In DNA form, the CDR3 reads TGTGCCAGCAGCTTGGGCCGGACTAGCGGGAGGTCTAGAGTGTTGGTAAATGAGCAGTTCTTC. It is translated as CASSLGRTSGRSRVLVNEQFF.

The chain carries TRBV5-8 and TRBJ1-1; no reliable D call. The V end was cut by 0 bases, the J end by 11 bases, with 11 bases between. Germline-derived CDR1 and CDR2 are SGHTS and YDEGEE. This CDR3 comprises 12 residues. The CDR3, as DNA: TGTGCCAGCAGCTTGGTTGGTCGGGCGGCTTTCTTT. As protein: CASSLVGRAAFF.

The rearrangement joins TRBV28 to TRBJ2-7, with 9 bases that match TRBD2. In germline, CDR1 is MDHEN, CDR2 SYDVKM. This CDR3 has 17 amino acids. V shed 4 bases, J shed 5 bases, and the junction held 15 bases outside the gene matches. The CDR3 spells CASSYPGTLAGSHEQYF. Written as DNA, the CDR3 is TGTGCCAGCAGTTACCCCGGGACTCTAGCGGGGTCCCACGAGCAGTACTTC. Full variable domain (rest looked up from reference TRBV28 and TRBJ2-7): DVKVTQSSRYLVKRTGEKVFLECVQDMDHENMFWYRQDPGLGLRLIYFSYDVKMKEKGDIPEGYSVSREKKERFSLILESASTNQTSMYLCASSYPGTLAGSHEQYFGPGTRLTVT.

The chain has TRBV30 and TRBJ1-1; D perhaps matches TRBD1 (5 bases). V shed 2 bases and J shed 0 bases, with 13 bases lying between them. The CDR3 runs to 15 residues. Germline CDR1 reads GTSNPN; CDR2 reads SVGIG (reference sequence). The CDR3 is CAWSPHTTVNTEAFF. The CDR3 region has the DNA TGTGCCTGGAGTCCACACACGACAGTGAACACTGAAGCTTTCTTT.

This clone was observed once. The DNA of the CDR3 is TGTGCCAGCTCATTCACAGGGGGCACAGATACGCAGTATTTT. This codes for CASSFTGGTDTQYF. The genes are TRBV18 and TRBJ2-3; 7 bases line up with TRBD1. Trimming took 5 bases from V and 1 from J; bases not matched to a gene: 3. The CDR3 length is 14 residues. Germline values: CDR1 KGHSH, CDR2 LQKENI.

V gene TRBV18 combines with J gene TRBJ2-6, with a possible D match to TRBD1 (6 bases). CDR1 and CDR2 from the germline V gene are KGHSH and LQKENI. V was clipped by 5 bases and J by 0 bases, with 17 bases between them. This CDR3 has 18 residues. CDR3 region: CASSVSGTRSSGANVLTF. The CDR3 DNA is TGTGCCAGCTCAGTATCCGGGACACGGAGCTCTGGGGCCAACGTCCTGACTTTC.

This chain links TRBV18 with TRBJ2-5; no definite D call. The CDR3 is 13 amino acids. The germline V and J ends were trimmed by 2 bases and 7 bases, with 11 bases remaining between them. The germline CDR1 and CDR2 sequences are KGHSH and LQKENI. In DNA, the CDR3 is TGTGCCAGCTCACCAAAGGACCCGGGGACCCAGTACTTC. Its translation: CASSPKDPGTQYF.

J is TRBJ2-7 and V is TRBV18; 9 bases fit TRBD1. Trimming took 3 bases from V and 4 from J; bases not matched to a gene: 7. The CDR3 totals 15 residues. Per germline, CDR1 KGHSH and CDR2 LQKENI. The DNA for the CDR3 is TGTGCCAGCTCACCTACAGGGGGCAACAAGTACGAGCAGTACTTC. Its protein is CASSPTGGNKYEQYF. The full variable domain, with the rest looked up from reference TRBV18 and TRBJ2-7, is NAGVMQNPRHLVRRRGQEARLRCSPMKGHSHVYWYRQLPEEGLKFMVYLQKENIIDESGMPKERFSAEFPKEGPSILRIQQVVRGDSAAYFCASSPTGGNKYEQYFGPGTRLTVT.

V usage is TRBV6-4 and J usage is TRBJ2-3; 9 nucleotides line up with TRBD2. V was clipped by 2 bases and J by 4 bases; unmatched bases: 7. This CDR3 comprises 16 residues. CDR1 and CDR2 (germline): MRHNA, SNTAGT. The CDR3 protein is CASSDGRGGRADTQYF. CDR3 in DNA: TGTGCCAGCAGTGACGGGCGGGGGGGCCGCGCAGATACGCAGTATTTT.

The chain joins TRBV7-2 to TRBJ1-1, with D possibly being TRBD1 (6 bases). V lost 1 base to trimming and J lost 0 bases, with 12 bases between them. Per the germline V gene, CDR1 is SGHTA and CDR2 is FQGNSA. The CDR3 spans 16 residues. The CDR3 nucleotides are TGTGCCAGCAGCTTAGTAGGTACAGGGCTGAACACTGAAGCTTTCTTT. Amino acids: CASSLVGTGLNTEAFF.

J is TRBJ2-7 and V is TRBV21-1; the DNA was not used to check the table's D call, TRBD2. TRBV21-1 is a known pseudogene. The CDR3 is made up of 15 amino acids. The CDR3 sequence is CASSKFGGAAYEQYF. CDR3 sequence (DNA): TGTGCCAGCAGCAAATTCGGGGGGGCCGCCTACGAGCAGTACTTC.

This clone came up a few times. The identical CDR3 is also encoded by other nucleotide sequences in the sample. The V gene is TRBV7-9, the J gene TRBJ1-1; 7 bases are shared with TRBD1. The germline gives CDR1 SEHNR, CDR2 FQNEAQ (reference sequence). The CDR3 totals 15 residues. J gave up 1 base and V 5 bases, and 7 bases lay outside the gene matches. This CDR3 is CASSASGTANTEAFF. As DNA, the CDR3 is TGTGCCAGCAGCGCTTCCGGGACAGCGAACACTGAAGCTTTCTTT.

This clone was recorded once. The chain is built from TRBV4-2 and TRBJ1-6, with a tentative D call TRBD1 (5 bases). V shed 8 bases and J shed 7 bases, with 18 bases lying between them. The length of the CDR3 is 15 residues. CDR1 LGHNA and CDR2 YNFKEQ come from the germline V gene. CDR3 in DNA: TGTGCCAGCGAAAATGTGGGGGAGGGCAATTCACCCCTCCACTTT. Its translation: CASENVGEGNSPLHF.

This chain joins TRBV18 and TRBJ2-7; 7 bases are shared with TRBD2. The CDR3 is 16 residues long. J was trimmed by 2 bases and V by 0 bases; bases with no gene match: 7. Germline V gene sequence: CDR1 KGHSH, CDR2 LQKENI. Here the CDR3 reads CASSPPVTGGAYEQYF. CDR3 coding DNA: TGTGCCAGCTCACCACCAGTAACGGGAGGTGCCTACGAGCAGTACTTC.

The chain employs TRBV9 and TRBJ1-2; D is uncertain. This CDR3 region has 14 residues. CDR1 and CDR2 (germline): SGDLS, YYNGEE. V shed 0 bases and J shed 0 bases, with 6 bases lying between them. The CDR3 sequence is CASSVAQSNYGYTF. DNA for the CDR3: TGTGCCAGCAGCGTAGCCCAGTCTAACTATGGCTACACCTTC.

J is TRBJ2-5 and V is TRBV6-6, with D maybe TRBD1 (5 bases). The CDR3 loop spans 13 amino acids. The ends were cut back, 5 bases at V and 5 bases at J, with 12 bases in the middle. CDR1 and CDR2 from the germline V gene are MNHNY and SVGAGI (reference sequence). CDR3 amino acids: CASSTTGTETQYF. In nucleotides, the CDR3 is TGTGCCAGCAGTACAACAGGTACCGAGACCCAGTACTTC.